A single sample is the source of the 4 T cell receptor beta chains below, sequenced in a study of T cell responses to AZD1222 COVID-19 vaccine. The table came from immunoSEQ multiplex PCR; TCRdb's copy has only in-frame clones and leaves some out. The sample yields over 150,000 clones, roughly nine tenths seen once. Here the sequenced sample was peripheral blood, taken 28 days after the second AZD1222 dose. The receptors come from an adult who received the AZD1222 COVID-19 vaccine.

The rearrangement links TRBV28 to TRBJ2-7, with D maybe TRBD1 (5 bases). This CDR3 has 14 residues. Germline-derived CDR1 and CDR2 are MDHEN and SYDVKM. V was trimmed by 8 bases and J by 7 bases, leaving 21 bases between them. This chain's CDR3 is CASSRGGRVQEQYF. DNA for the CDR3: TGTGCCAGCTCCCGAGGCGGCAGGGTGCAAGAGCAGTACTTC.

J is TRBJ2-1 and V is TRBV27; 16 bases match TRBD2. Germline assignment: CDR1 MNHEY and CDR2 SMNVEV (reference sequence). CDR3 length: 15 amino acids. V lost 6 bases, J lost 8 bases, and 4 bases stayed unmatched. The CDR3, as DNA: TGTGCCAGCAGCCCCGGGACTAGCGGGGGGGATGAGCAGTTCTTC. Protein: CASSPGTSGGDEQFF.

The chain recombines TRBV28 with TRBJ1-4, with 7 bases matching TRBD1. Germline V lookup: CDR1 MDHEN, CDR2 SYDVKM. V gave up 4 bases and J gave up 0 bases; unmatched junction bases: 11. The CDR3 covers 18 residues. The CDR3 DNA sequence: TGTGCCAGCAGTTCGAAGGGGACAGTCCACGCAACTAATGAAAAACTGTTTTTT. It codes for CASSSKGTVHATNEKLFF.

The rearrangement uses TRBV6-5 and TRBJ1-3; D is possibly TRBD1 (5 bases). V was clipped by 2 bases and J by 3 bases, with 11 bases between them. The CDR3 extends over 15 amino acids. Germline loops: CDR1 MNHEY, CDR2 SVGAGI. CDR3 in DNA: TGTGCCAGCAGTTACCCGTGGGGGTATGGAAACACCATATATTTT. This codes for CASSYPWGYGNTIYF.